The source of this T cell receptor (beta chain) is a study of technical replicates of blood from a few donors. Generated by immunoSEQ multiplex PCR, the TCRdb table keeps only in-frame clones and is missing some. The sample has approximately 85,000 clones, nearly 95% seen once. Germline V gives CDR1 SEHNR, CDR2 FQNEAQ (reference sequence). V shed 5 bases and J shed 4 bases, with 14 bases lying between them. This CDR3 has 14 residues. The receptor's source is a human donor in good health. The sample taken for sequencing was T cells isolated from PBMCs. The rearrangement links TRBV7-9 to TRBJ1-2; D unclear. The CDR3 here is CASSLQNAGYGYTF. The DNA for the CDR3 is TGTGCCAGCAGCCTACAAAACGCGGGCTATGGCTACACCTTC. The entire variable domain, with the rest obtained from reference TRBV7-9 and TRBJ1-2, is as follows: DTGVSQNPRHKITKRGQNVTFRCDPISEHNRLYWYRQTLGQGPEFLTYFQNEAQLEKSRLLSDRFSAERPKGSFSTLEIQRTEQGDSAMYLCASSLQNAGYGYTFGSGTRLTVV.